This T cell receptor (beta chain) derives from a study of T cell responses to AZD1222 COVID-19 vaccine. This table comes from immunoSEQ multiplex PCR, and its TCRdb copy is limited to in-frame clones, with some not included. The data hold some 200,000 clones, with just over 90% observed a single time. V was clipped by 1 base and J by 1 base, with 13 bases between them. CDR3 length: 16 amino acids. Looked up from germline, CDR1 is MGHRA and CDR2 is YSYEKL. Comment on this clone: What it recognizes is unknown.

Regarding the study as a whole: Among the donors, most were white British and more were female, and clonal diversity was possibly underestimated. Spike-wide coverage was observed for vaccine-associated CD4 TCRs, with dominant responses at 160-218 and 743-854. The study reported that nearly half of spike-specific TCRs target unmutated variant regions.

Second-dose groups at about 4 or about 12 weeks were pooled. The sequences come from peripheral blood, collected 28 days after the second AZD1222 dose. The chain couples TRBV4-1 to TRBJ1-1, with D possibly matching TRBD1 (5 bases). The clonotype originates from an adult who received the AZD1222 COVID-19 vaccine. The CDR3 protein is CASSQGPGPGNTEAFF. CDR3 coding DNA: TGCGCCAGCAGCCAAGGTCCAGGGCCGGGGAACACTGAAGCTTTCTTT.